One sample yielded the 25 T cell receptor beta chains listed below, sequenced in a study of regulatory T cells in long-lasting Graves disease. Time point in this sample: newly diagnosed GD, antithyroid drugs for less than 3 months. The TCR library used RNA extracted from PBMCs. Arm-PCR of CDR3 regions with iRepertoire HTBI primers generated TCR beta libraries. MiXCR was run by TCRdb on the multiplex PCR reads, yielding one entry per CDR3 protein. The sample contains approximately 440,000 distinct CDR3 sequences, around 15% of which appear only once. In addition, the sample was reused for a study of T cells in Graves' hyperthyroidism and ophthalmopathy.

Sequencing was performed on peripheral blood mononuclear cells (PBMCs), taken at new diagnosis, from a patient treated with antithyroid drugs. The receptor source for this set is a man aged 40-50 years with Graves disease.

This chain connects TRBV18 to TRBJ1-6, with D maybe TRBD1 (5 bases). The CDR3 is made up of 17 amino acids. V was shortened by 2 bases and J by 7 bases, with 18 bases between the two germline ends. Per the germline V gene, CDR1 is KGHSH and CDR2 is LQKENI. As DNA, the CDR3 is TGTGCCAGCTCACCAGGGTATGCAGGGAGGAGCAATTCACCCCTCCACTTT. Encoded protein: CASSPGYAGRSNSPLHF. Full variable domain (rest looked up from reference TRBV18 and TRBJ1-6): NAGVMQNPRHLVRRRGQEARLRCSPMKGHSHVYWYRQLPEEGLKFMVYLQKENIIDESGMPKERFSAEFPKEGPSILRIQQVVRGDSAAYFCASSPGYAGRSNSPLHFGNGTRLTVT.

This clonotype was picked up many times. V gene TRBV14 combines with J gene TRBJ2-7; D gene uncertain. Trimming took off 6 bases at V and 6 bases at J, with 12 bases between the two ends. Per germline, CDR1 SGHDN and CDR2 FVKESK. This CDR3 is built from 12 residues. CDR3 nucleotide sequence: TGTGCCAGCAGTCCTTTTTTAGGCGAGCAGTACTTC. Translated, it gives CASSPFLGEQYF.

The sample holds a few counts of this clonotype. This sequence joins TRBV28 and TRBJ2-7, with 7 bases identical to TRBD1. CDR1 and CDR2 (germline): MDHEN, SYDVKM. This CDR3 region has 12 residues. Trimming cost V 6 bases and J 10 bases; bases outside gene matches: 9. CDR3 in DNA: TGTGCCAGCAGATCTCCAGGGACAGCACAGTACTTC. It translates to CASRSPGTAQYF.

The chain combines TRBV19 with TRBJ2-3; possibly TRBD1 for D (6 bases). V gave up 8 bases and J gave up 2 bases, with 17 bases separating them. In germline, CDR1 is LNHDA, CDR2 SQIVND (reference sequence). CDR3 size: 15 residues. The CDR3 DNA is TGTGCCAGTCAAAAAGGACAGTCCGTCACAGATACGCAGTATTTT. Residues: CASQKGQSVTDTQYF.

This clonotype has a count of ten or more. The gene calls are TRBV3-1 and TRBJ2-7; the D gene is possibly TRBD2 (6 bases). Trimming cost V 2 bases and J 0 bases, with 11 bases left between them. Germline CDR1 reads LGHDT; CDR2 reads YNNKEL (reference sequence). The CDR3 covers 15 residues. CDR3: CASSQSSGHSYEQYF. The CDR3 DNA follows: TGTGCCAGCAGCCAATCGAGCGGGCACTCCTACGAGCAGTACTTC.

This clonotype occurred once. The chain combines TRBV7-9 with TRBJ2-3; 14 nucleotides align to TRBD2. V lost 2 bases to trimming and J lost 0 bases; unmatched junction nucleotides: 4. The CDR3 has 18 amino acids. Germline CDR1 SEHNR, CDR2 FQNEAQ (reference sequence). The CDR3 loop is CASSLRGLAGASTDTQYF. The DNA of the CDR3 is TGTGCCAGCAGCTTACGGGGACTAGCGGGGGCTAGCACAGATACGCAGTATTTT. The complete variable domain, with remaining parts taken from reference TRBV7-9 and TRBJ2-3, reads DTGVSQNPRHKITKRGQNVTFRCDPISEHNRLYWYRQTLGQGPEFLTYFQNEAQLEKSRLLSDRFSAERPKGSFSTLEIQRTEQGDSAMYLCASSLRGLAGASTDTQYFGPGTRLTVL.

The rearrangement joins TRBV7-9 to TRBJ1-1; tentative D call: TRBD1 (5 bases). Germline V CDR1 and CDR2: SEHNR, FQNEAQ (reference sequence). The V and J ends lost 4 bases and 8 bases respectively, with 11 bases between them. The CDR3 totals 12 residues. In DNA, the CDR3 is TGTGCCAGCAGCTCCGGGGGGGAAGAAGCTTTCTTT. Translated: CASSSGGEEAFF.

The chain has TRBV20-1 and TRBJ1-2, with 10 bases that match TRBD1. This CDR3 contains 13 residues. Germline CDR1 DFQATT, CDR2 SNEGSKA (reference sequence). V lost 4 bases and J lost 2; bases outside the gene matches: 1. The CDR3 region is CSATGQGNYGYTF. Written as DNA, the CDR3 is TGCAGTGCTACGGGACAGGGGAACTATGGCTACACCTTC.

This clonotype has a count of ten or more. This chain uses TRBV5-1 with TRBJ2-3, with D uncertain. CDR1 is SGHRS, CDR2 YFSETQ, per germline. CDR3 length equals 13 residues. The V gene lost 2 bases and the J gene lost 5 bases, with 9 bases spanning the gap. CDR3 nucleotide sequence: TGCGCCAGCAGCTTAGGCGCGGAAGATACGCAGTATTTT. Its protein is CASSLGAEDTQYF.

This clonotype was seen only a few times. The rearrangement joins TRBV13 to TRBJ2-7, with a weak D call TRBD1 (6 bases). The V end lost 5 bases, the J end lost 3 bases, and 11 bases lay between the germline ends. The CDR3 consists of 13 residues. Germline CDR1 is PRHDT and CDR2 is FYEKMQ (reference sequence). CDR3 DNA: TGTGCCAGCAGCCTTACCAGGGGCTACGAGCAGTACTTC. Encoded protein: CASSLTRGYEQYF.

A few counts support this clonotype. The gene calls are TRBV28 and TRBJ1-5; 8 bases are a match to TRBD1. V lost 6 bases to trimming and J lost 4 bases; unmatched junction nucleotides: 5. CDR1 is MDHEN, CDR2 SYDVKM, per germline. The CDR3 totals 14 residues. CDR3 amino acids: CASSRTGRNQPQHF. CDR3 in DNA: TGTGCCAGCAGCAGGACAGGGAGAAATCAGCCCCAGCATTTT.

This clonotype occurred many times. This chain links TRBV28 with TRBJ2-7; D perhaps matches TRBD1 (5 bases). Germline assignment: CDR1 MDHEN and CDR2 SYDVKM. Trimming shortened V by 3 bases and J by 1 base, and 13 bases separated the two germline ends. The CDR3 is 15 residues long. The CDR3 here is CASSFPAGYSYEQYF. The CDR3 DNA follows: TGTGCCAGCAGTTTCCCCGCAGGGTATTCCTACGAGCAGTACTTC.

This clonotype was picked up one time. Written as DNA, the CDR3 is TGCAGTGCGGGGACAGGCGCCGAAGAATATAGCAATCAGCCCCAGCATTTT. Translation: CSAGTGAEEYSNQPQHF. The V and J genes are TRBV20-1 and TRBJ1-5, with 8 bases lining up with TRBD1. Germline CDR1 and CDR2: DFQATT and SNEGSKA (reference sequence). CDR3 size: 17 residues. V was pared by 6 bases and J by 0 bases, with 13 bases of the junction left unmatched.

The V gene is TRBV6-2 or TRBV6-3, the J gene TRBJ2-7; 14 bases match TRBD2. The CDR3 is made up of 17 amino acids. Germline-derived CDR1 and CDR2 are MNHEY and SVGEGT. V was pared by 6 bases and J by 4 bases, with 11 bases of the junction left unmatched. This CDR3 reads CASSPGGLAGVSYEQYF. The CDR3, as DNA: TGTGCCAGCAGCCCGGGGGGACTAGCGGGAGTATCGTACGAGCAGTACTTC.

In this sample, this clonotype turned up many times. The chain joins TRBV27 to TRBJ2-5; D assignment may be TRBD1 or TRBD2 (5 bases each). Trimming took 3 bases from V and 9 from J, leaving 26 bases between them. The germline CDR1 and CDR2 sequences are MNHEY and SMNVEV (reference sequence). This CDR3 comprises 17 residues. Here the CDR3 DNA reads TGTGCCAGCAGTTTGGGGTCAACCGGGGCCCCGCAAAGGGCCCAGTACTTC. Its protein product is CASSLGSTGAPQRAQYF.

The J gene is TRBJ1-1, the V gene TRBV4-2; D remains unclear. With 0 bases removed from V and 4 bases from J, the gap between germline ends came to 6 bases. CDR3 length equals 13 residues. Germline-derived CDR1 and CDR2 are LGHNA and YNFKEQ. The CDR3 coding sequence is TGTGCCAGCAGCCAAGATTCCATCACTGAAGCTTTCTTT. Translating gives CASSQDSITEAFF.

The gene calls are TRBV25-1 and TRBJ1-4; 10 bases fit TRBD1. The CDR3 is made up of 15 amino acids. V lost 4 bases and J lost 7; bases outside the gene matches: 6. Per germline, CDR1 MGHDK and CDR2 SYGVNS. Here the CDR3 reads CASSGWTGGGEKLFF. DNA of the CDR3: TGTGCCAGCAGTGGATGGACAGGGGGGGGTGAAAAACTGTTTTTT.

This clonotype was counted many times. J is TRBJ2-3 and V is TRBV28, with a tentative D call TRBD2 (5 bases). Germline V gene lookup returns CDR1 MDHEN and CDR2 SYDVKM. V was trimmed by 3 bases and J by 4 bases, leaving 14 bases between them. This CDR3 region has 15 residues. The CDR3 DNA reads TGTGCCAGCAGTTTTGAAGACGGGAAGTCAGATACGCAGTATTTT. Its translation is CASSFEDGKSDTQYF.

The gene calls are TRBV6-1 and TRBJ2-7, with 9 bases identical to TRBD1. CDR3 size: 16 residues. Per the germline V gene, CDR1 is MNHNS and CDR2 is SASEGT. Germline trimming cut 3 bases from V and 6 bases from J; bases unmatched to any gene: 12. CDR3 amino acids: CASSEFGTGPLSEQYF. The DNA for the CDR3 is TGTGCCAGCAGTGAGTTTGGGACAGGGCCGCTCAGCGAGCAGTACTTC.

This clonotype was detected only a few times. The CDR3 is CASSKAGGKETQYF. As DNA, the CDR3 is TGCGCCAGCAGCAAGGCAGGGGGTAAAGAGACCCAGTACTTC. The chain combines TRBV5-1 with TRBJ2-5; 7 nucleotides match TRBD1. V lost 4 bases, J lost 3 bases, and 6 bases stayed unmatched. The CDR3 covers 14 residues. Looked up from germline, CDR1 is SGHRS and CDR2 is YFSETQ.

This clonotype was counted many times. The chain combines TRBV24-1 with TRBJ2-1; no firm D call. Trimming stripped 4 bases from V and 2 bases from J, with 8 bases between. Germline lookup yields CDR1 KGHDR and CDR2 SFDVKD. The CDR3 totals 14 residues. CDR3 protein: CATSDQSTYNEQFF. The CDR3 coding sequence is TGTGCCACCAGTGACCAAAGTACCTACAATGAGCAGTTCTTC.

This clonotype was observed many times. The rearrangement uses TRBV10-2 and TRBJ2-7; D unresolved. The germline CDR1 and CDR2 sequences are WSHSY and SAAADI. The CDR3 consists of 12 residues. V was pared by 4 bases and J by 4 bases, with 8 bases between. The CDR3 reads CASSATEYEQYF. CDR3 DNA sequence: TGCGCCAGCAGTGCTACTGAATACGAGCAGTACTTC.

The chain couples TRBV20-1 to TRBJ2-7, with TRBD2 matching over 9 bases. Trimming cost V 0 bases and J 4 bases; bases outside gene matches: 4. The V gene's germline CDR1 is DFQATT and CDR2 SNEGSKA (reference sequence). This CDR3 region has 14 residues. The chain's CDR3 is CSARELAGNYEQYF. In nucleotides, the CDR3 is TGCAGTGCTAGAGAGCTAGCGGGAAATTACGAGCAGTACTTC.

This clonotype has a count of ten or more. This sequence joins TRBV28 and TRBJ1-5, with no clear D. CDR1 and CDR2 from the germline V gene are MDHEN and SYDVKM. Trimming took 6 bases from V and 5 from J, leaving 11 bases between them. The CDR3 consists of 13 residues. The CDR3 nucleotides are TGTGCCAGCAGCCCCCGGGATCATCAGCCCCAGCATTTT. Protein: CASSPRDHQPQHF.

This clonotype was observed many times. The chain carries TRBV7-3 and TRBJ2-2; no reliable D call. This CDR3 is 14 amino acids long. CDR1 is SGHTA and CDR2 is FQGTGA in the germline V gene. Deletions cut 1 base from V and 0 bases from J, with 3 bases between. The CDR3 region has the DNA TGTGCCAGCAGCTTAATGACGAACACCGGGGAGCTGTTTTTT. Protein: CASSLMTNTGELFF.